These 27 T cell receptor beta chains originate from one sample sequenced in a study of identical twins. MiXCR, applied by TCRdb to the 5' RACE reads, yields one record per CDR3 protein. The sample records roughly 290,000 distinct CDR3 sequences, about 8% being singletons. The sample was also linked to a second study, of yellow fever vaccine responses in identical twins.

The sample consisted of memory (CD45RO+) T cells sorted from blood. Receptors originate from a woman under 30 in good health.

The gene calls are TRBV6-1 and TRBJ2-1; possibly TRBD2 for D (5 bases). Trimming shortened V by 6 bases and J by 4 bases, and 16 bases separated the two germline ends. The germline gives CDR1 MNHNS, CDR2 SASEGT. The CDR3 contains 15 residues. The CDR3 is CASSPEGPNYNEQFF. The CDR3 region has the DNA TGTGCCAGCAGCCCTGAGGGTCCAAATTACAATGAGCAGTTCTTC.

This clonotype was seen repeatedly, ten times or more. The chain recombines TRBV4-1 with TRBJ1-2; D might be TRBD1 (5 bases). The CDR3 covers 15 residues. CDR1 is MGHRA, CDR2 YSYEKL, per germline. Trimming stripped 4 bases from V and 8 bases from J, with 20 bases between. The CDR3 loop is CASSPGGGYNEGYTF. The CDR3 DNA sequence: TGCGCCAGCAGCCCCGGCGGGGGTTACAATGAGGGCTACACCTTC.

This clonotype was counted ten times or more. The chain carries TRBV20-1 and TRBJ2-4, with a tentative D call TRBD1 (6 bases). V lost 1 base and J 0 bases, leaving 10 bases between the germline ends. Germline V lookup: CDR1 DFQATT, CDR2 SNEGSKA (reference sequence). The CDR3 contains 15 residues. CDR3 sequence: CSARGQALAKNIQYF. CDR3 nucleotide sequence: TGCAGTGCTAGAGGACAGGCTCTAGCCAAAAACATTCAGTACTTC.

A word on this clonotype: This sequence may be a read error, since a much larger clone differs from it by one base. Written as DNA, the CDR3 is TGTGCCAGCAGCCACGACAAGGAAACTGAAGCTTTCTTT. The encoded protein is CASSHDKETEAFF. The chain recombines TRBV3-1 with TRBJ1-1; D gene uncertain. There are 13 residues in the CDR3. The germline V gene has CDR1 LGHDT and CDR2 YNNKEL (reference sequence). V was cut by 3 bases and J by 5 bases, with 10 bases left in between.

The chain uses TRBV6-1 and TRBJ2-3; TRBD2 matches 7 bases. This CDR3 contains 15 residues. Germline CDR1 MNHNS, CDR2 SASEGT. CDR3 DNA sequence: TGTGTCTCGGGGGAGGGTGGCGGGAGTGGGAATACGCAGTATTTT. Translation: CVSGEGGGSGNTQYF.

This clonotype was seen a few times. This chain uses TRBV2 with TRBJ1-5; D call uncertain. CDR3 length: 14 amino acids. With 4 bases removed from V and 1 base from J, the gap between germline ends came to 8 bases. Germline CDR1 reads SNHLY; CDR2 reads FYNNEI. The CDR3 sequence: CASSGEGSNQPQHF. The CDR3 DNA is TGTGCCAGCAGTGGAGAAGGCAGCAATCAGCCCCAGCATTTT.

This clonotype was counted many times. CDR3 sequence reads: CSAIQRPNEKLFF. The CDR3 nucleotides read TGCAGTGCTATTCAGAGGCCTAATGAAAAACTGTTTTTT. The V and J genes are TRBV20-1 and TRBJ1-4; D is undetermined. Germline CDR1 DFQATT, CDR2 SNEGSKA (reference sequence). The CDR3 has 13 residues. The V end lost 4 bases, the J end lost 3 bases, and 9 bases lay between the germline ends.

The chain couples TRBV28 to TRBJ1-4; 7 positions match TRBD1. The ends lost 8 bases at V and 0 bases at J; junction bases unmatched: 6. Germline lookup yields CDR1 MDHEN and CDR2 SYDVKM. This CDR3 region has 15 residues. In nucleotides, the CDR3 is TGTGCCAGCCAAGCCACAGGGGCAACTAATGAAAAACTGTTTTTT. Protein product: CASQATGATNEKLFF.

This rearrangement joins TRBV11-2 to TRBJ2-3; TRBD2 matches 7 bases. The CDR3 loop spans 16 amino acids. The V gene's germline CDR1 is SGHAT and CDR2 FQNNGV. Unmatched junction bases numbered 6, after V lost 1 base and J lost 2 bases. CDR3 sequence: CASSLAAGEPTDTQYF. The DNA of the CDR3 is TGTGCCAGCAGCTTAGCTGCGGGGGAACCCACAGATACGCAGTATTTT.

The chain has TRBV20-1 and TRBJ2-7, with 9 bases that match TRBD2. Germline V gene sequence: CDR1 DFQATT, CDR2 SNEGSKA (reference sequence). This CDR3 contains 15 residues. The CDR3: CCALRGRGGLNEQYV. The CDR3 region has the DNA TGCTGTGCCCTAAGGGGGCGGGGGGGCTTAAACGAGCAGTACGTC.

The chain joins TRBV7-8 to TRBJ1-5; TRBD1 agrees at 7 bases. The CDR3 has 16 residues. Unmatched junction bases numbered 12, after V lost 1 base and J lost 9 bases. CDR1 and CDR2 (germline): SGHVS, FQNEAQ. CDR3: CASSLGARGIFWPQHF. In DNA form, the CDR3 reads TGTGCCAGCAGCTTAGGGGCCAGGGGGATTTTTTGGCCCCAGCATTTT.

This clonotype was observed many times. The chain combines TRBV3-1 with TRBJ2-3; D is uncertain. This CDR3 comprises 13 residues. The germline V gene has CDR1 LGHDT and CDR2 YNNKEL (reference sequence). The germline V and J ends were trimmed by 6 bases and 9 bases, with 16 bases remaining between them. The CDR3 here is CASRNPGERTQYF. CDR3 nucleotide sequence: TGTGCCAGCAGGAACCCAGGAGAGAGGACGCAGTATTTT.

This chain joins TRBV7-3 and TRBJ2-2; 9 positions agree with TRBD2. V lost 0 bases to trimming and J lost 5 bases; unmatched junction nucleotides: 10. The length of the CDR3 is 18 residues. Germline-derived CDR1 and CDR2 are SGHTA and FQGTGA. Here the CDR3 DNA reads TGTGCCAGCAGCTTAACGTCCCTAGCGGGAAGTGGGACCGGGGAGCTGTTTTTT. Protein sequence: CASSLTSLAGSGTGELFF.

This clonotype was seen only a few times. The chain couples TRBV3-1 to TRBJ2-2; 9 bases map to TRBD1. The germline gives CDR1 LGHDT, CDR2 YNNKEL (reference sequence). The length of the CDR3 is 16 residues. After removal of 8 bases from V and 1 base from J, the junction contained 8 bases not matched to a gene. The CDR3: CASGKGQGMNTGELFF. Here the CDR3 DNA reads TGTGCCAGCGGGAAAGGACAGGGGATGAACACCGGGGAGCTGTTTTTT. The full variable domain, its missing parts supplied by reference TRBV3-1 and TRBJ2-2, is DTAVSQTPKYLVTQMGNDKSIKCEQNLGHDTMYWYKQDSKKFLKIMFSYNNKELIINETVPNRFSPKSPDKAHLNLHINSLELGDSAVYFCASGKGQGMNTGELFFGEGSRLTVL.

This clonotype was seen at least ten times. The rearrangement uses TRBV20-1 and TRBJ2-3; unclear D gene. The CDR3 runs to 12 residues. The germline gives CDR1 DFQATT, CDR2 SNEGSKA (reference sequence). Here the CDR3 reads CSPDPRTDTQYF. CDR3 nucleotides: TGCAGCCCAGACCCCCGCACAGATACGCAGTATTTT.

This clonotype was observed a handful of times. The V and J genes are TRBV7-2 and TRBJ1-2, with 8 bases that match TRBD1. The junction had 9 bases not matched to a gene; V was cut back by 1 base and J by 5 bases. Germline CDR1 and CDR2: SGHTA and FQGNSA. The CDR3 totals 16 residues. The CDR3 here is CASSLGPGGVAYGYTF. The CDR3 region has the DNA TGTGCCAGCAGCTTAGGCCCAGGGGGCGTTGCTTATGGCTACACCTTC.

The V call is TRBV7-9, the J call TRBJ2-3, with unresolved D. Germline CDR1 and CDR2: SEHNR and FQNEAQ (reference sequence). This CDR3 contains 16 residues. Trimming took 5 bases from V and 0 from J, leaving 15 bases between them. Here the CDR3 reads CASSPGLGFSTDTQYF. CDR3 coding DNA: TGTGCCAGCAGCCCCGGGCTAGGATTTAGCACAGATACGCAGTATTTT.

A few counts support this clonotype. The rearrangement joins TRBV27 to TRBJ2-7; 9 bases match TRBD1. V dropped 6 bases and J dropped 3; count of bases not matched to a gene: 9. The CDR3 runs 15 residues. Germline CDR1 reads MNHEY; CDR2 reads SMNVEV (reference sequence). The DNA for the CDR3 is TGTGCCAGCAGACGAGATAGACAGGGGGACTACGAGCAGTACTTC. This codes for CASRRDRQGDYEQYF.

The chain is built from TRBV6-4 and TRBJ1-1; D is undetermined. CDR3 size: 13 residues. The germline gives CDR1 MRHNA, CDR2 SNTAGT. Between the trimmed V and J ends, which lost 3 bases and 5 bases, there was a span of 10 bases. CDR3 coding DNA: TGTGCCAGCAGTGAAGGGTGGAGGACTGAAGCTTTCTTT. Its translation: CASSEGWRTEAFF.

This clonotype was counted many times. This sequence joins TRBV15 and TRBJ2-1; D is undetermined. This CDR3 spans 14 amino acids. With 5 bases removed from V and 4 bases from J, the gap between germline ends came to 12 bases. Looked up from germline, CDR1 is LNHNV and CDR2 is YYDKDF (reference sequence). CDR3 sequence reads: CATSYGDRYNEQFF. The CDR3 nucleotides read TGTGCCACCAGCTATGGCGACCGGTACAATGAGCAGTTCTTC.

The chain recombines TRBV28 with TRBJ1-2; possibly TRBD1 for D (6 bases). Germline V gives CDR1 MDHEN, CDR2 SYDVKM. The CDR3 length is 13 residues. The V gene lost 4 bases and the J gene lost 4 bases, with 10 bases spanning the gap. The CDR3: CASSSDSAYGYTF. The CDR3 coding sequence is TGTGCCAGCAGTTCGGACAGCGCCTATGGCTACACCTTC.

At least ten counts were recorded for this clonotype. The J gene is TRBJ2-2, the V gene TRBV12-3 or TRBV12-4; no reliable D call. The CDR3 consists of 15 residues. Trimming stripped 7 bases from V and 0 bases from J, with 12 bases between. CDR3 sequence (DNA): TGTGCCAGCACCCTCGACACCTCGAACACCGGGGAGCTGTTTTTT. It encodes CASTLDTSNTGELFF.

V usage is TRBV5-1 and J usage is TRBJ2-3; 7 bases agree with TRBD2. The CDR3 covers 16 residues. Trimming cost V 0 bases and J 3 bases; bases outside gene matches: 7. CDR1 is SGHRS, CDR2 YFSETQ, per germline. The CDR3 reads CASSLGAGTLTDTQYF. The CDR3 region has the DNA TGCGCCAGCAGCTTGGGAGCGGGAACCTTAACAGATACGCAGTATTTT. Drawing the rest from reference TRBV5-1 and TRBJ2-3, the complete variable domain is KAGVTQTPRYLIKTRGQQVTLSCSPISGHRSVSWYQQTPGQGLQFLFEYFSETQRNKGNFPGRFSGRQFSNSRSEMNVSTLELGDSALYLCASSLGAGTLTDTQYFGPGTRLTVL.

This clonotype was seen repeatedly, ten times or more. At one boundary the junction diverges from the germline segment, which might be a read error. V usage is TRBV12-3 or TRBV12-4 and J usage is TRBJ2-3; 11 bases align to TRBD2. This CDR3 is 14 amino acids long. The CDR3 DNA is TGTGCCAGCAGTCTAGCGGGGGGAGCAGATACGCAGTATTTT. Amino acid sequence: CASSLAGGADTQYF.

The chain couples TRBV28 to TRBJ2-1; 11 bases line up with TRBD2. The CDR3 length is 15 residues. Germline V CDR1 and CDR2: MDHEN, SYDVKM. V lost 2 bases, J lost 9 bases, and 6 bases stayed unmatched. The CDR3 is CASSLGSGGAVEQFF. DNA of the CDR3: TGTGCCAGCAGTTTAGGTAGCGGGGGGGCCGTTGAGCAGTTCTTC.

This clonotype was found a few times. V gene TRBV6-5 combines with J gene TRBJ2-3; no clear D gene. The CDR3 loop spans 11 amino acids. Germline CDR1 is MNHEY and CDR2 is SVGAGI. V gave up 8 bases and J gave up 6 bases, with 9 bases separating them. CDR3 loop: CASRKFDTQYF. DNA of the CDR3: TGTGCCAGCCGAAAGTTTGATACGCAGTATTTT.

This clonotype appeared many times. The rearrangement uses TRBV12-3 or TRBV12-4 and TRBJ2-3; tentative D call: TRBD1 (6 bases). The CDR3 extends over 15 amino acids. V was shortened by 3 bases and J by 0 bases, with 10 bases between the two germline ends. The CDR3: CASSFPRGSTDTQYF. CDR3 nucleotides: TGTGCCAGCAGTTTTCCCAGGGGTAGCACAGATACGCAGTATTTT.